This note documents a single T cell receptor (beta chain) sequence. Its specificity is not known. Germline V gene sequence: CDR1 SGHVS, CDR2 FNYEAQ. V shed 1 base and J shed 3 bases, with 7 bases lying between them. The CDR3 is 13 residues long. The sample belongs to a study of OX40 agonist ivuxolimab in advanced cancers. Study summary: With ivuxolimab, an agonistic anti-OX40 (CD134) antibody, patients were treated. More than 35% of patients had received prior checkpoint inhibitor therapy. Overall study results and limits: Partial responders at 0.1-3.0 mg/kg had among the lowest clonal expansion.

Libraries were prepared by immunoSEQ multiplex PCR; TCRdb keeps only in-frame clonotypes and omits some of them. This table has approximately 12,000 clones, 67% appearing once. The receptor's source is an adult with an advanced solid tumor such as melanoma, head and neck, liver or kidney cancer. The chain recombines TRBV7-6 with TRBJ2-7; D uncertain. Sequenced here: CD4+ or CD8+ T cells sorted from blood, sampled in a trial of the OX40 agonist ivuxolimab. CDR3 bases: TGTGCCAGCAGCTTAGGGTTGAGCTACGAGCAGTACTTC. It translates to CASSLGLSYEQYF.